This TCR beta chain was identified in a study of T cell responses to AZD1222 COVID-19 vaccine. As for this clone: Its antigen is still unknown. Compared with germline, one end of the junction differs, possibly owing to a read error.

The length of the CDR3 is 13 residues. Looked up from germline, CDR1 is KGHSH and CDR2 is LQKENI. Study-wide points: Reportedly, nearly half of unique spike TCRs recognized epitopes outside B.1.351/B.1.1.7 mutations. Spike-specific TCR depth and breadth grew after two AZD1222 doses.

Libraries were prepared by immunoSEQ multiplex PCR; TCRdb keeps only in-frame clonotypes and omits some of them. The table shows roughly 160,000 clones, with approximately 93% occurring only once. The chain employs TRBV18 and TRBJ2-3; no firm D call. This material consisted of peripheral blood, taken on day 0 of AZD1222 vaccination. This receptor was obtained from an adult in good health. CDR3: CASSPQRTDTQYF. The CDR3 DNA follows: TGTGCCAGCTCCCCACAGCGCACAGATACGCAGTATTTT.